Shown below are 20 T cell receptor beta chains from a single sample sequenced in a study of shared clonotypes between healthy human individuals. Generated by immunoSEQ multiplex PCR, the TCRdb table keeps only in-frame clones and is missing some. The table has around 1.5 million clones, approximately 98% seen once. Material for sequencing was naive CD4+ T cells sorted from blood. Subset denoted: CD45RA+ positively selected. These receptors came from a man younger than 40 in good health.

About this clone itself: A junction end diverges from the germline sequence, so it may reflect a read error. The CDR3 reads CASSLTGPGATGELFF. The CDR3 region has the DNA TGTGCTAGCAGCTTAACGGGACCGGGTGCCACCGGGGAGCTGTTTTTT. The V and J genes are TRBV7-7 and TRBJ2-2; D may be TRBD1 or TRBD2 (5 bases each). Germline values: CDR1 SSHAT, CDR2 FNYEAQ (reference sequence). The CDR3 loop spans 16 amino acids.

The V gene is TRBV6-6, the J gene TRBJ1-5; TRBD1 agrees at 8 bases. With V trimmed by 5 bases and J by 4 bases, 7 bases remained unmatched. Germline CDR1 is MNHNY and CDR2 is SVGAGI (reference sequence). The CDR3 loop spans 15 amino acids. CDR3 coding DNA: TGTGCCAGCAGTCCATCGGGACAGGCAAATCAGCCCCAGCATTTT. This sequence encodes CASSPSGQANQPQHF.

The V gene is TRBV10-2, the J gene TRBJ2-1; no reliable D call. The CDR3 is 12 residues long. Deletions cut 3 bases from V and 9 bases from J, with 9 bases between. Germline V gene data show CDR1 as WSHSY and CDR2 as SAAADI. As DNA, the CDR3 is TGCGCCAGCAGTGAAATAGCCTTTGAGCAGTTCTTC. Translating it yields CASSEIAFEQFF.

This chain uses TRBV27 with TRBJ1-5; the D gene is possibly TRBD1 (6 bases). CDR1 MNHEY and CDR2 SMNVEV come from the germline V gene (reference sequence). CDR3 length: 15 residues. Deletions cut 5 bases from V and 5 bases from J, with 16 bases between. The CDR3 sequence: CASSRTRGAYQPQHF. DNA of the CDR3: TGTGCCAGCAGTCGGACACGGGGGGCTTATCAGCCCCAGCATTTT.

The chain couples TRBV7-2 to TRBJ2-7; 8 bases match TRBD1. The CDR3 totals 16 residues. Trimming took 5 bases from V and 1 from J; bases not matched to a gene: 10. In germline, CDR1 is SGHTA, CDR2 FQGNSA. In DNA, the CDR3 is TGTGCCAGCAGCCTAACCGGGACAGGTTATTCCTACGAGCAGTACTTC. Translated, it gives CASSLTGTGYSYEQYF.

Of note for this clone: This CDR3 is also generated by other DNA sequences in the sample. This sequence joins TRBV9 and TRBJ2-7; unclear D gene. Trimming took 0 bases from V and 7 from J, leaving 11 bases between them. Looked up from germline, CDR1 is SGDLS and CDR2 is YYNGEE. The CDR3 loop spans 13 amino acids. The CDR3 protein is CASSVAGLGEQYF. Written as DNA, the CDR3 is TGTGCCAGCAGCGTAGCGGGTTTAGGGGAGCAGTACTTC.

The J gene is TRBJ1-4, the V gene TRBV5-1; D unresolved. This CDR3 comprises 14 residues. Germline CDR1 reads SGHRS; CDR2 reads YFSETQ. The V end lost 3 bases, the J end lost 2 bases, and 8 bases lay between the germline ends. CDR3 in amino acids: CASSSGRTNEKLFF. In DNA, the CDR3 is TGCGCCAGCAGCTCTGGACGGACTAATGAAAAACTGTTTTTT.

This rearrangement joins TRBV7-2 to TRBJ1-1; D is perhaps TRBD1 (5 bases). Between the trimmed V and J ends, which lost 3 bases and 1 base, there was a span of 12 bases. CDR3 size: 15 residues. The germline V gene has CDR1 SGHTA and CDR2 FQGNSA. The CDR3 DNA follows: TGTGCCAGCAGCTTCGGGGGTGTACAGAACACTGAAGCTTTCTTT. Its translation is CASSFGGVQNTEAFF.

The CDR3 is CATPGTSEEKLFF. CDR3 nucleotides: TGTGCCACCCCCGGGACCTCGGAGGAAAAACTGTTTTTT. The rearrangement uses TRBV15 and TRBJ1-4, with D possibly matching TRBD1 (5 bases). V was clipped by 8 bases and J by 8 bases, with 15 bases between them. This CDR3 region has 13 residues. Germline CDR1 reads LNHNV; CDR2 reads YYDKDF (reference sequence).

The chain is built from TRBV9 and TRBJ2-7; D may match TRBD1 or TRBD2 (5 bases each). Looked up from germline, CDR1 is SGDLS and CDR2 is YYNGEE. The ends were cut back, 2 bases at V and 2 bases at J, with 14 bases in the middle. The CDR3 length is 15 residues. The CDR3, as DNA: TGTGCCAGCAGCGTGGACACAGCGGCAACCTACGAGCAGTACTTC. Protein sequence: CASSVDTAATYEQYF.

As DNA, the CDR3 is TGTGCCAGCAGCGTAGCGATGCATAACACTGAAGCTTTCTTT. Residues: CASSVAMHNTEAFF. The chain links TRBV9 to TRBJ1-1; no clear D. The CDR3 length is 14 residues. Germline CDR1 and CDR2: SGDLS and YYNGEE. Between the trimmed V and J ends, which lost 0 bases and 2 bases, there was a span of 8 bases. The variable domain in full, with the rest retrieved from reference TRBV9 and TRBJ1-1, is DSGVTQTPKHLITATGQRVTLRCSPRSGDLSVYWYQQSLDQGLQFLIQYYNGEERAKGNILERFSAQQFPDLHSELNLSSLELGDSALYFCASSVAMHNTEAFFGQGTRLTVV.

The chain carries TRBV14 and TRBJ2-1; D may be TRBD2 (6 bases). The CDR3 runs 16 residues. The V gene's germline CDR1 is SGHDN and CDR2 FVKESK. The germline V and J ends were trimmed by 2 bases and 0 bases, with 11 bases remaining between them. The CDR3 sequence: CASSQSRGSSYNEQFF. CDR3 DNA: TGTGCCAGCAGCCAATCTCGGGGGAGCTCCTACAATGAGCAGTTCTTC.

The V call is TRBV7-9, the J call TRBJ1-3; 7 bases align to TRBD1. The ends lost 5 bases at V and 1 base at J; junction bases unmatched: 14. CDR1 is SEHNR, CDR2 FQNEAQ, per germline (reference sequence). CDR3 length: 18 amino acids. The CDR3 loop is CASSLSGSGTASGNTIYF. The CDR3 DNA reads TGTGCCAGCAGCCTGAGCGGGTCCGGGACAGCTTCTGGAAACACCATATATTTT.

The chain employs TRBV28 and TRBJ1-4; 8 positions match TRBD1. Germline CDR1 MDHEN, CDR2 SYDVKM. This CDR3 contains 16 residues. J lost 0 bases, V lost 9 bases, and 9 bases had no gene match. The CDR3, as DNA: TGTGCCAGTGGACTTGGGACAGGCCCAACTAATGAAAAACTGTTTTTT. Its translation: CASGLGTGPTNEKLFF.

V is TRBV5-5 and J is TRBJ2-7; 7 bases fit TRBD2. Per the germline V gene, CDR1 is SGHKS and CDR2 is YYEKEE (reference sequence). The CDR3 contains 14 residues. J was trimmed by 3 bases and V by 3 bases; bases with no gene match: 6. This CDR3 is CASSSGLLNYEQYF. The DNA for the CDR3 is TGTGCCAGCAGCTCGGGACTACTTAACTACGAGCAGTACTTC.

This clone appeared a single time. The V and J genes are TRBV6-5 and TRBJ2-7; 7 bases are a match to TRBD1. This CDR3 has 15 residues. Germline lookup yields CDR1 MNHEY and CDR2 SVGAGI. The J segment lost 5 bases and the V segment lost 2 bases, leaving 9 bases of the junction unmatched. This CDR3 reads CASSYNPDRVHEQYF. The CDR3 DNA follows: TGTGCCAGCAGTTACAATCCCGACAGGGTACACGAGCAGTACTTC.

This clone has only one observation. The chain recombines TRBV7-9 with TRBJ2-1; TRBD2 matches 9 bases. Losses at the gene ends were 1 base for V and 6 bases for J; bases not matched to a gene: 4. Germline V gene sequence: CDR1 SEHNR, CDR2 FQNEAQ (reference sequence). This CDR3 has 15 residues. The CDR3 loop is CASSLDGTSLNEQFF. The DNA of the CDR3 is TGTGCCAGCAGCTTAGACGGGACTAGCCTCAATGAGCAGTTCTTC. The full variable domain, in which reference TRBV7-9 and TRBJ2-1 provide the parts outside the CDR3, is DTGVSQNPRHKITKRGQNVTFRCDPISEHNRLYWYRQTLGQGPEFLTYFQNEAQLEKSRLLSDRFSAERPKGSFSTLEIQRTEQGDSAMYLCASSLDGTSLNEQFFGPGTRLTVL.

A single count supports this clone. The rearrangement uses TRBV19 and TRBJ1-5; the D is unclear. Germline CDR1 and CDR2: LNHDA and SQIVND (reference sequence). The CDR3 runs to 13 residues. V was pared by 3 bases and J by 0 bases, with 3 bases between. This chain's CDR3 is CASSMGSNQPQHF. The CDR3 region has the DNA TGTGCCAGTAGTATGGGTAGCAATCAGCCCCAGCATTTT.

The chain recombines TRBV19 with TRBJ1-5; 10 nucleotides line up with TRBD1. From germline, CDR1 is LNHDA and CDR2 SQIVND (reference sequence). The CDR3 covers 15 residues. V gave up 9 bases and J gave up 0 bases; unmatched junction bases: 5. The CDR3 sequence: CASNRDRGSNQPQHF. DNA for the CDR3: TGTGCCAGCAACCGGGACAGGGGTAGCAATCAGCCCCAGCATTTT.

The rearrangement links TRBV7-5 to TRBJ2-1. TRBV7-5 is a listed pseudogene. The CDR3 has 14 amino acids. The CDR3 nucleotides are TGTGTCAGAAGCGGACCCTTCCTAGTGCATGAGCAGTTCTTC. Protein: CVRSGPFLVHEQFF.